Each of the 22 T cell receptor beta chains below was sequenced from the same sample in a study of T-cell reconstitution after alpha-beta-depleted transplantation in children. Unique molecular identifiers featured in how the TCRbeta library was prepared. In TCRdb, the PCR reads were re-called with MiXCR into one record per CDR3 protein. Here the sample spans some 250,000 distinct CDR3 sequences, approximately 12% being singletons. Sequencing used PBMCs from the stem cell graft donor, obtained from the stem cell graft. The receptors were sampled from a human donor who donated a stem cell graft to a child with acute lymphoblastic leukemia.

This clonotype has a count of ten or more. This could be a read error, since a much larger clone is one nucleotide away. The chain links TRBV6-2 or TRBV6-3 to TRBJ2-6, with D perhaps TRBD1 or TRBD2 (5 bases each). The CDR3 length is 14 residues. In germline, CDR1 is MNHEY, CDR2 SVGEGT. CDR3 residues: CASSYGDGANGLTF. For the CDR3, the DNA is TGTGCCAGCAGTTACGGGGACGGGGCCAACGGCCTGACTTTC.

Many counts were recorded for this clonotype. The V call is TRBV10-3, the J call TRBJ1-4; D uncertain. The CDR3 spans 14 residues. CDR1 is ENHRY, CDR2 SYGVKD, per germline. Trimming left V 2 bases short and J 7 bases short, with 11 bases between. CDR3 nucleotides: TGTGCCATCAGTGAGAGCGGCCAAGGTGAAAAACTGTTTTTT. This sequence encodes CAISESGQGEKLFF.

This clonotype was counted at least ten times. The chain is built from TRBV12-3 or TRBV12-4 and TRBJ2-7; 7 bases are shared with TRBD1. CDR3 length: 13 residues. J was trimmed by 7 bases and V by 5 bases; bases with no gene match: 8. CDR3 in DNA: TGTGCCAGCAGTGGGGACAGTCCTAGGGAGCAGTACTTC. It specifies CASSGDSPREQYF.

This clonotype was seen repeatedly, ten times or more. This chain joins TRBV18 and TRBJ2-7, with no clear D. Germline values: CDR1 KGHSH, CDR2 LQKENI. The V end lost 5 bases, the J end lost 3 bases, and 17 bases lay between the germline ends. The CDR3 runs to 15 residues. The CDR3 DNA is TGTGCCAGCTCAGCGGCAGGAAGCGAGTTCTACGAGCAGTACTTC. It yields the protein CASSAAGSEFYEQYF. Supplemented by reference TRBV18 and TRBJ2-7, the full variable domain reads NAGVMQNPRHLVRRRGQEARLRCSPMKGHSHVYWYRQLPEEGLKFMVYLQKENIIDESGMPKERFSAEFPKEGPSILRIQQVVRGDSAAYFCASSAAGSEFYEQYFGPGTRLTVT.

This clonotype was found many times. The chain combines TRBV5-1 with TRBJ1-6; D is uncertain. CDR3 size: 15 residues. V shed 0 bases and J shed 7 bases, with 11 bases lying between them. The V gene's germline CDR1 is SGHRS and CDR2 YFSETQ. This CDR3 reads CASSLGGSENSPLHF. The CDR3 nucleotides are TGCGCCAGCAGCTTGGGCGGCAGTGAGAATTCACCCCTCCACTTT.

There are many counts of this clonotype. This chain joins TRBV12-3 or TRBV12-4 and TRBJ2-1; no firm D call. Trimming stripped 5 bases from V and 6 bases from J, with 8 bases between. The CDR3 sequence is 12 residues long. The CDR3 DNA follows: TGTGCCAGCAGTAAAGTAGGCAATGAGCAGTTCTTC. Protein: CASSKVGNEQFF.

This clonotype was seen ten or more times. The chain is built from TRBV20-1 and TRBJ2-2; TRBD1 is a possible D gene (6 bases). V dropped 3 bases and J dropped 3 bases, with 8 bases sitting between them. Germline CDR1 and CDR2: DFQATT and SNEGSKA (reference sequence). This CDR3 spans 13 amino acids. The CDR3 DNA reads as TGCAGTGCTAGCGCAGGGGACACCGGGGAGCTGTTTTTT. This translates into CSASAGDTGELFF.

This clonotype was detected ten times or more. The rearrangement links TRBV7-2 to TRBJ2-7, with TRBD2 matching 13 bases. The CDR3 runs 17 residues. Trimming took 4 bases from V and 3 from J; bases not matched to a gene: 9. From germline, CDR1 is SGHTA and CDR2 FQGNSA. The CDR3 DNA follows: TGTGCCAGCAGCTACCGGACTAGCGGGAGTTCGGGCTACGAGCAGTACTTC. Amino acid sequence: CASSYRTSGSSGYEQYF.

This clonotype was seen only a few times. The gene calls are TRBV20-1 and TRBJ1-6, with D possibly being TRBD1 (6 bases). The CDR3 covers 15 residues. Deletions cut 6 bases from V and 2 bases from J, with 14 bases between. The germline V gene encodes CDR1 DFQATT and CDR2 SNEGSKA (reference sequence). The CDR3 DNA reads TGCAGTGCAGAGGGACACCCCACCTATAATTCACCCCTCCACTTT. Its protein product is CSAEGHPTYNSPLHF.

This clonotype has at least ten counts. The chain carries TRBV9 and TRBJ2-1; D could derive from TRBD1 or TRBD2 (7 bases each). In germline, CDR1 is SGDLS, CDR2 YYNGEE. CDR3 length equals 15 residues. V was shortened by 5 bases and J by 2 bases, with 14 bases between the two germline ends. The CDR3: CASSQRDSTYNEQFF. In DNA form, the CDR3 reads TGTGCCAGCAGTCAGCGGGACAGTACCTACAATGAGCAGTTCTTC.

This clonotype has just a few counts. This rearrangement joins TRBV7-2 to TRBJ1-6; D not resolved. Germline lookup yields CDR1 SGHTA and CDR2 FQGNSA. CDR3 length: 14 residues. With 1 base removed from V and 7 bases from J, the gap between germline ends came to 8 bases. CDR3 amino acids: CASSLGLVNSPLHF. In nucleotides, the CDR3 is TGTGCCAGCAGCTTAGGACTGGTGAATTCACCCCTCCACTTT.

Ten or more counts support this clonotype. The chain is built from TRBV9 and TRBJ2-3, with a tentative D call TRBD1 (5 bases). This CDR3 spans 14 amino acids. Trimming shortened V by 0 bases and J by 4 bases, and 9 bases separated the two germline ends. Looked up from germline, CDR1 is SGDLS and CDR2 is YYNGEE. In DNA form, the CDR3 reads TGTGCCAGCAGCGTAGGGATGACAGCAGATACGCAGTATTTT. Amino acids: CASSVGMTADTQYF.

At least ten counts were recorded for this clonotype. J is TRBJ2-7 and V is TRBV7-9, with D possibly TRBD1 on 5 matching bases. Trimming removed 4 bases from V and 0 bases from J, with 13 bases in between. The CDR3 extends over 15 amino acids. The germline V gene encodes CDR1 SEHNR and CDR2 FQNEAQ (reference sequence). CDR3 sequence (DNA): TGTGCCAGCAGCTGGGGCGTCGGACACTCCTACGAGCAGTACTTC. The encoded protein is CASSWGVGHSYEQYF.

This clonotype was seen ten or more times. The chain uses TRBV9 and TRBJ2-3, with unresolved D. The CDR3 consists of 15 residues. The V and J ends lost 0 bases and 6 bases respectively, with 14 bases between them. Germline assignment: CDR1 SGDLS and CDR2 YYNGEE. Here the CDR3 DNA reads TGTGCCAGCAGCGTAGATAGACCCCCGAAGGATACGCAGTATTTT. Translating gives CASSVDRPPKDTQYF.

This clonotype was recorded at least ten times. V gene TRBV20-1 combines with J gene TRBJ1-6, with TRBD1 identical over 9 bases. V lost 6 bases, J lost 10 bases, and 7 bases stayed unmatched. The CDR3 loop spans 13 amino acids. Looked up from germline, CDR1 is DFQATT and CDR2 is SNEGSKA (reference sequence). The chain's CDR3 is CSASGTGNSPLHF. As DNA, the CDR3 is TGCAGTGCATCCGGGACAGGGAACTCACCCCTCCACTTT.

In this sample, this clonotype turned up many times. The CDR3 bases are TGTGCCAGCAGCGTACAGGGGGAAAGGGCTTCACCCCTCCACTTT. Translating it yields CASSVQGERASPLHF. This chain uses TRBV7-2 with TRBJ1-6, with 8 bases aligning to TRBD1. The CDR3 runs 15 residues. With 5 bases clipped from V and 9 bases from J, the junction kept 9 bases outside the gene matches. From germline, CDR1 is SGHTA and CDR2 FQGNSA.

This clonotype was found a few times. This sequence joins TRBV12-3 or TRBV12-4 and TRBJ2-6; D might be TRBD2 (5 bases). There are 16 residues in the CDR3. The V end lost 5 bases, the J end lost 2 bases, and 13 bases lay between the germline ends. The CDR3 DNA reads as TGTGCCAGCAGTCCGGGGTTTTCTGCTGGGGCCAACGTCCTGACTTTC. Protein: CASSPGFSAGANVLTF.

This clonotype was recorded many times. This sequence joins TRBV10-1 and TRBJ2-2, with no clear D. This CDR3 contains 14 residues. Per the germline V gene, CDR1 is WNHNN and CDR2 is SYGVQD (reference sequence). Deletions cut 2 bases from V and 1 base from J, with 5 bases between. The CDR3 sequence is CASSEGKNTGELFF. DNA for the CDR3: TGCGCCAGCAGTGAGGGGAAGAACACCGGGGAGCTGTTTTTT.

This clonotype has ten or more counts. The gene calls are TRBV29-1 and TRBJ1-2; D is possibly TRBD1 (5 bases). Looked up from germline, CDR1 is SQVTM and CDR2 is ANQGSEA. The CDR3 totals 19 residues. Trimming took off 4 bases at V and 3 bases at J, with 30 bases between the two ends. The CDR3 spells CSVVETPGRLLTSHYGYTF. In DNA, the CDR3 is TGCAGCGTTGTTGAGACTCCGGGGCGCCTCCTAACTTCTCACTATGGCTACACCTTC.

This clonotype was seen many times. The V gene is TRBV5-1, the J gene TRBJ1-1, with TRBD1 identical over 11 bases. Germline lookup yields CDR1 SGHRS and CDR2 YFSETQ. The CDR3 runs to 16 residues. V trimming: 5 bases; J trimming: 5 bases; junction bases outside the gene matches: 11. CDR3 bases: TGCGCCAGCAGTCAGACACCCGGGACAGGGGGGACTGAAGCTTTCTTT. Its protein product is CASSQTPGTGGTEAFF.

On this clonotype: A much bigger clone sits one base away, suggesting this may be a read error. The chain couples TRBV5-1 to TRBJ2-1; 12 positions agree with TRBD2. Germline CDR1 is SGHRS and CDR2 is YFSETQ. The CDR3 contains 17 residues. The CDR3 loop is CASSLGLAGVSYKEQFF. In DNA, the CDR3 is TGCGCCAGCAGCTTGGGACTAGCGGGGGTCTCCTACAAGGAGCAGTTCTTC.

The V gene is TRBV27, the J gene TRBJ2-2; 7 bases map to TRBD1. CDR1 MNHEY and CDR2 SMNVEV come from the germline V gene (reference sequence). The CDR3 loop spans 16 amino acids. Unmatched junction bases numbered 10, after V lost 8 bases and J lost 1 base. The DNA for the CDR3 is TGTGCCAGCCGCTGGAGACAGGGAGAGAACACCGGGGAGCTGTTTTTT. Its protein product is CASRWRQGENTGELFF.